Each of the 5 T cell receptor beta chains below was sequenced from the same sample in a study of blood T cell dynamics during melanoma immunotherapy. The time point was: week 3, after first cycle of checkpoint inhibitor. Sequencing was performed with immunoSEQ multiplex PCR; in TCRdb, only in-frame clones are kept and a portion is missing. The table includes 4,000 to 4,500 clones, around 78% detected once. This specimen consisted of blood, obtained from a patient treated with checkpoint blockade. The origin of the receptors is a human donor with melanoma.

The chain carries TRBV27 and TRBJ2-1, with a tentative D call TRBD1 (6 bases). Per the germline V gene, CDR1 is MNHEY and CDR2 is SMNVEV (reference sequence). The ends were cut back, 2 bases at V and 4 bases at J, with 12 bases in the middle. This CDR3 spans 15 amino acids. CDR3 residues: CASSLPGQAYNEQFF. In DNA, the CDR3 is TGTGCCAGCAGTTTACCGGGACAAGCTTACAATGAGCAGTTCTTC.

The V and J genes are TRBV19 and TRBJ2-7, with TRBD1 matching over 9 bases. This CDR3 comprises 14 residues. Germline V gives CDR1 LNHDA, CDR2 SQIVND (reference sequence). Trimming at V came to 3 bases and at J to 5 bases, leaving 5 bases not matched to a gene. CDR3 DNA sequence: TGTGCCAGTAGTATCGGGACAGGGAGCCACGAGCAGTACTTC. This translates into CASSIGTGSHEQYF.

This clone was seen only once. The chain combines TRBV6-1 with TRBJ1-4; TRBD1 might be the D (6 bases). This CDR3 region has 12 residues. Trimming shortened V by 11 bases and J by 8 bases, and 15 bases separated the two germline ends. The germline V gene has CDR1 MNHNS and CDR2 SASEGT. Here the CDR3 DNA reads TGTGCCTGCGTCACGGGGGGCGAAAAACTGTTTTTT. Its protein is CACVTGGEKLFF.

A few counts support this clone. The chain has TRBV4-2 and TRBJ1-2; 9 bases agree with TRBD1. The CDR3 is 14 residues long. Trimming at V came to 0 bases and at J to 5 bases, leaving 1 base not matched to a gene. Germline V CDR1 and CDR2: LGHNA, YNFKEQ. The CDR3 DNA reads as TGTGCCAGCAGCCAAGATGGACAGGGGTATGGCTACACCTTC. This encodes CASSQDGQGYGYTF.

This clone appeared once. The genes are TRBV20-1 and TRBJ2-1, with D unresolved. The CDR3 sequence is 11 residues long. Per germline, CDR1 DFQATT and CDR2 SNEGSKA (reference sequence). V was pared by 4 bases and J by 3 bases, with 4 bases between. In nucleotides, the CDR3 is TGCAGTGCTACGGACTACAATGAGCAGTTCTTC. It translates to CSATDYNEQFF.